This TCR beta chain was profiled in a study of T-cell memory formation after mild COVID-19. Study context: Clusters were largely donor specific.

TCRdb called the 5' RACE reads again in MiXCR, with one record for every CDR3 protein. Of approximately 450,000 distinct CDR3 sequences listed, about 18% were seen once; the top ten hold roughly an eighth. The V gene end was trimmed by 10 bases and the J gene end by 8 bases; junction bases not matched to a gene: 8. Germline CDR1 ENHRY, CDR2 SYGVKD. The CDR3 contains 12 residues. Source material: PBMCs or a T cell subset sorted from them (not recorded which). The V call is TRBV10-3, the J call TRBJ1-2, with 9 bases lining up with TRBD1. The source is an adult woman who had mild COVID-19 (a few samples of this study predate the infection). Cell type and time point are not known. The CDR3 DNA follows: TGTGCCAGCCGGGACAGGGCCAACGGCTACACCTTC. Translating gives CASRDRANGYTF.